This TCR beta chain stems from a study of blood T cells in healthy people across ages. Looking at the study overall: In model experiments, template switching was able to capture about one barcoded beta molecule for every two T cells that were present. Overall study findings and caveats: Leaving the PBMCs unsorted stopped any conclusive comparison of naive versus antigen-experienced cells. Age showed a roughly linear inverse relationship with TCR beta diversity per million T cells.

The authors ran a second PCR of 7 to 11 cycles using a sample-barcoded 5' primer and a J-beta primer mix. TCRdb processed the 5' RACE reads anew with MiXCR; each CDR3 protein has one entry. The profile shows roughly 1,500,000 distinct CDR3 sequences, roughly 40% of them singletons. Regarding this clonotype: Its specificity is not known. The junction departs from germline at one end; a sequencing error may be responsible.

Every participating donor contributed around 9.5 milliliters of peripheral blood through a draw. The sequenced sample consisted of blood. This clonotype was sampled from a woman between 18 and 30 years old in good health.

CDR3 protein: CVSSLDGTGPLTGQFF. CDR3 coding DNA: TGTGTCAGCAGCTTAGACGGGACAGGGCCGCTGACAGGGCAGTTCTTC. This rearrangement joins TRBV11-2 to TRBJ2-1; 9 positions agree with TRBD1. Looked up from germline, CDR1 is SGHAT and CDR2 is FQNNGV. This CDR3 is built from 16 residues.